This TCR beta chain was sequenced during a study of shared clonotypes between healthy human individuals. Points on this clone: The antigen is undetermined.

Study-wide results and limits: The researchers took only blood, and tissue repertoires probably look different.

Once extracted for a subset, genomic DNA was divided evenly among several immunoSEQ plates. Ten immunoSEQ deep assay plates served to sequence unsorted PBMC DNA. Source study methods: Without quality scores, immunoSEQ junctional reads could not be filtered like full-length reads. The repertoire was sequenced with immunoSEQ multiplex PCR; TCRdb's copy has only in-frame clones and lacks some. Clone size and the V and J calls come from that table; the DNA yielded D and trimming. The top ten hold about 13% of the sample, which has fewer than 600,000 clones, around 79% seen once. The V and J ends lost 0 bases and 1 base, in that order; junction bases with no gene match: 13. This CDR3 region has 21 residues. Germline values: CDR1 LGHNA, CDR2 YSLEER.

The source of this sequence is a woman aged 40-49 years in good health. Some clones in this sample may be carry-over from other donors' samples. This chain links TRBV4-3 with TRBJ2-1; 12 bases are shared with TRBD2. Sequencing was done on a sample of PBMCs. CDR3 sequence reads: CASSQDLFPTSGRGSYNEQFF. CDR3 bases: TGCGCCAGCAGCCAAGATTTGTTTCCGACTAGCGGGAGAGGGTCCTACAATGAGCAGTTCTTC.